This T cell receptor beta chain was sequenced during a study of blood T cell repertoires in COVID-19. This clone was seen only once. Using immunoSEQ multiplex PCR, the repertoire was profiled, and TCRdb retains in-frame clones only, with some absent. Here the sample spans almost 200,000 clones, about 90% being singletons. The CDR3 runs 15 residues. V was cut by 6 bases and J by 1 base, with 13 bases left in between. The V gene's germline CDR1 is MRHNA and CDR2 SNTAGT. The V call is TRBV6-4, the J call TRBJ2-1; the D gene is possibly TRBD1 (6 bases). The specimen was PBMCs or T cells enriched from blood (not recorded which). The TCR was taken from a woman aged 18-30 years who had recovered from COVID-19. CDR3 in DNA: TGTGCCAGCAGCTCCGGGACAAATTCCTACAATGAGCAGTTCTTC. Translation: CASSSGTNSYNEQFF.